These T cell receptor beta chains were read from a single sample in a study of early T cells in non-severe SARS-CoV-2 infection. TCRdb processed the 5' RACE reads anew with MiXCR; each CDR3 protein has one entry. The data show roughly 27,000 distinct CDR3 sequences, 9% to 10% seen once. Specimen: whole blood. The receptors shown here come from an adult who was a healthcare worker with PCR-confirmed SARS-CoV-2 infection or an uninfected control (not recorded which). The CDR3 runs from the conserved cysteine through the conserved F or W. A D gene is named only where the DNA matches it firmly. Clone size is stated in some rows and not others, as once, few, many or a class when expanded.

CASSQAWGSTGELFF,TGCGCCAGCAGCCAAGCTTGGGGGTCCACCGGGGAGCTGTTTTTT,NA,NA,15,TRBV4-3,TRBJ2-2
CASSLFGISGDSGANVLTF,TGCGCCAGCAGCTTGTTTGGTATTTCGGGAGACTCTGGGGCCAACGTCCTGACTTTC,many,NA,19,TRBV5-1,TRBJ2-6
CASSRTQNSPLHF,TGTGCCAGCAGCCGTACCCAGAATTCACCCCTCCACTTT,many,NA,13,TRBV7-9,TRBJ1-6
CASSSRGSSSDEQYF,TGTGCCAGCAGCTCGAGGGGGAGTTCGTCCGACGAGCAGTACTTC,NA,NA,15,TRBV6-2/TRBV6-3,TRBJ2-7
CASSPIRDTDTQYF,TGTGCCAGCTCACCAATCCGAGACACAGATACGCAGTATTTT,medium-sized,NA,14,TRBV18,TRBJ2-3
CASSLGRQGPHEQYF,TGCGCCAGCAGCTTGGGAAGACAGGGTCCCCACGAGCAGTACTTC,few,TRBD1,15,TRBV5-1,TRBJ2-7
CASSSGQGMNTEAFF,TGTGCCAGCAGTTCGGGACAGGGGATGAACACTGAAGCTTTCTTT,NA,TRBD1,15,TRBV6-6,TRBJ1-1
CASRSTGGAEKLFF,TGTGCCAGCAGATCGACAGGGGGCGCGGAAAAACTGTTTTTT,NA,TRBD1,14,TRBV12-3/TRBV12-4,TRBJ1-4
CASTQILEFHSTDTQYF,TGTGCCAGCACCCAGATCCTGGAATTCCATAGCACAGATACGCAGTATTTT,once,NA,17,TRBV6-6,TRBJ2-3
CSAQARRGYTF,TGCAGCGCCCAAGCCCGACGGGGCTACACCTTC,few,NA,11,TRBV29-1,TRBJ1-2
CASSSRLGGETQYF,TGTGCCAGCAGCTCCCGACTTGGGGGAGAGACCCAGTACTTC,many,NA,14,TRBV6-2/TRBV6-3,TRBJ2-5
CASSTTPNYGYTF,TGTGCCAGCAGCACGACCCCAAACTATGGCTACACCTTC,NA,NA,13,TRBV7-6,TRBJ1-2
CASSQADRVIYNEQFF,TGCGCCAGCAGCCAAGCAGACAGGGTCATCTACAATGAGCAGTTCTTC,NA,TRBD1,16,TRBV4-3,TRBJ2-1
CASSLRDREGAEAFF,TGTGCCAGCAGCTTACGCGACAGGGAAGGCGCTGAAGCTTTCTTT,many,TRBD1,15,TRBV5-6,TRBJ1-1
CASSFRQVDNSPLHF,TGTGCCAGCAGCTTCCGACAGGTTGATAATTCACCCCTCCACTTT,many,NA,15,TRBV5-6,TRBJ1-6
CASSRAGLGGYTF,TGCGCCAGCAGCCGCGCGGGACTTGGAGGCTACACCTTC,few,NA,13,TRBV4-3,TRBJ1-2
CASSPPRGAGVSYNEQFF,TGTGCCAGCAGCCCTCCCCGAGGTGCGGGGGTTTCCTACAATGAGCAGTTCTTC,once,TRBD2,18,TRBV6-2/TRBV6-3,TRBJ2-1
CASTRAGNGYTF,TGTGCCAGCACAAGGGCAGGGAACGGCTACACCTTC,many,NA,12,TRBV7-9,TRBJ1-2
CASSETGSSYNEQFF,TGTGCCAGCAGTGAAACAGGGAGCTCCTACAATGAGCAGTTCTTC,many,NA,15,TRBV2,TRBJ2-1
CASSSIDRAHTGELFF,TGCGCCAGCAGCTCTATTGACAGGGCGCACACCGGGGAGCTGTTTTTT,many,TRBD1,16,TRBV5-1,TRBJ2-2
CASSKDRGSDTQYF,TGTGCCAGTAGTAAGGACAGGGGGTCAGATACGCAGTATTTT,many,TRBD1,14,TRBV19,TRBJ2-3
CASSQTGPNEKLFF,TGTGCCAGTAGTCAGACAGGCCCTAATGAAAAACTGTTTTTT,NA,NA,14,TRBV19,TRBJ1-4
CASRTRGTSGSTDTQYF,TGTGCCAGCAGAACGAGAGGGACTAGCGGGTCTACAGATACGCAGTATTTT,few,TRBD2,17,TRBV2,TRBJ2-3
CASRSDRGYEQYF,TGTGCCAGCAGATCGGACAGGGGGTACGAGCAGTACTTC,many,TRBD1,13,TRBV7-9,TRBJ2-7
CASSPDSYGYTF,TGTGCCAGCAGCCCGGACAGCTATGGCTACACCTTC,NA,NA,12,TRBV7-3,TRBJ1-2
CASSQEGTRNTEAFF,TGCGCCAGCAGCCAAGAGGGGACACGGAACACTGAAGCTTTCTTT,few,NA,15,TRBV4-3,TRBJ1-1
CATRGGPSYEQYF,TGTGCCACCCGGGGGGGTCCCTCCTACGAGCAGTACTTC,many,TRBD2,13,TRBV27,TRBJ2-7
CATSGAMDSPIAIQYF,TGTGCCACCAGCGGAGCGATGGACAGCCCGATAGCCATTCAGTACTTC,many,NA,16,TRBV15,TRBJ2-4
CASSYSAGGFYSYEQYF,TGTGCCAGCAGTTACTCAGCCGGGGGTTTCTACTCCTACGAGCAGTACTTC,many,NA,17,TRBV6-5,TRBJ2-7
CASSLAARGSEAFF,TGTGCCAGCAGCTTAGCGGCCCGAGGGTCTGAAGCTTTCTTT,many,NA,14,TRBV11-1,TRBJ1-1
CASRLQGTTDTQYF,TGTGCCAGCAGGCTCCAGGGGACCACAGATACGCAGTATTTT,many,NA,14,TRBV7-3,TRBJ2-3
CASKLGDTEAFF,TGTGCCAGCAAACTCGGGGACACTGAAGCTTTCTTT,few,NA,12,TRBV27,TRBJ1-1
CSATEQGRSYEQYF,TGCAGTGCTACGGAACAGGGTCGATCCTACGAGCAGTACTTC,few,NA,14,TRBV20-1,TRBJ2-7
CASSSTGTGAGETQYF,TGTGCCAGCAGCTCTACCGGGACAGGGGCTGGGGAGACCCAGTACTTC,many,TRBD1,16,TRBV11-2,TRBJ2-5
CASSIDLSTGGAETQYF,TGTGCCAGTAGTATAGATTTATCGACAGGGGGTGCAGAGACCCAGTACTTC,few,TRBD1,17,TRBV19,TRBJ2-5
CSARDFRRAGANVLTF,TGCAGTGCTAGAGATTTCCGAAGGGCTGGGGCCAACGTCCTGACTTTC,many,NA,16,TRBV20-1,TRBJ2-6
CASRTGDSRNNEQFF,TGTGCCAGCAGGACAGGGGACTCTAGAAACAATGAGCAGTTCTTC,many,TRBD1,15,TRBV27,TRBJ2-1
CASGPALDGGYTF,TGTGCCAGCGGGCCAGCTCTTGACGGTGGCTACACCTTC,many,NA,13,TRBV2,TRBJ1-2
CASQIDPGQGDSPLHF,TGTGCCAGCCAAATAGATCCGGGACAGGGGGATTCACCCCTCCACTTT,few,TRBD1,16,TRBV2,TRBJ1-6
CASSYSTGVVQYF,TGTGCCAGCAGTTACTCGACGGGAGTGGTCCAGTACTTC,NA,NA,13,TRBV6-2/TRBV6-3,TRBJ2-5
CASALNTEAFF,TGTGCCAGCGCCCTGAACACTGAAGCTTTCTTT,many,NA,11,TRBV6-2/TRBV6-3,TRBJ1-1
CSARQPISYGYTF,TGCAGTGCTAGGCAACCCATATCCTATGGCTACACCTTC,few,NA,13,TRBV20-1,TRBJ1-2
CAISDRGTATGELFF,TGTGCCATCAGTGACCGAGGGACAGCCACCGGGGAGCTGTTTTTT,many,TRBD1,15,TRBV10-3,TRBJ2-2
CASSASGASYNEQFF,TGTGCCAGCAGTGCTAGCGGGGCCTCCTACAATGAGCAGTTCTTC,NA,TRBD2,15,TRBV7-9,TRBJ2-1
CVSTGTGFSGELFF,TGTGTCAGCACCGGGACAGGGTTTAGCGGGGAGCTGTTTTTT,NA,TRBD1,14,TRBV25-1,TRBJ2-2
CASSYSAGAEKLFF,TGTGCCAGCAGTTACTCGGCAGGGGCTGAAAAACTGTTTTTT,NA,NA,14,TRBV6-5,TRBJ1-4
CSARRMGSEAFF,TGCAGCGCTCGTCGGATGGGGAGTGAAGCTTTCTTT,once,NA,12,TRBV29-1,TRBJ1-1
CASSTRGGALNSPLHF,TGTGCCAGCAGCACGCGGGGAGGGGCCTTGAATTCACCCCTCCACTTT,many,NA,16,TRBV9,TRBJ1-6
CASSPTTGELFF,TGTGCCAGCTCACCGACGACAGGGGAGCTGTTTTTT,NA,NA,12,TRBV18,TRBJ2-2
CASSVGIQAFF,TGTGCCAGCAGTGTTGGGATACAAGCTTTCTTT,few,NA,11,TRBV6-1,TRBJ1-1
CSVVAQGPYGGYTF,TGCAGCGTTGTGGCACAGGGTCCCTATGGCGGCTACACCTTC,many,NA,14,TRBV29-1,TRBJ1-2
CASSRTGFGNTIYF,TGTGCCAGCAGTCGGACAGGGTTTGGAAACACCATATATTTT,few,TRBD1,14,TRBV12-3/TRBV12-4,TRBJ1-3
CASSPTGGSMAFF,TGTGCCAGCAGTCCAACAGGGGGGTCCATGGCTTTCTTT,NA,TRBD1,13,TRBV12-3/TRBV12-4,TRBJ1-1
CASSLLFGRNEKLFF,TGTGCCAGCAGTTTACTATTCGGACGTAATGAAAAACTGTTTTTT,medium-sized,NA,15,TRBV12-3/TRBV12-4,TRBJ1-4
CATSDFSDYGYTF,TGTGCCACCAGTGATTTTTCCGACTATGGCTACACCTTC,many,NA,13,TRBV24-1,TRBJ1-2
CSAGFKETQYF,TGCAGCGCGGGGTTTAAAGAGACCCAGTACTTC,many,NA,11,TRBV29-1,TRBJ2-5
CSVDNSEWNEQFF,TGCAGCGTTGACAACTCCGAATGGAATGAGCAGTTCTTC,medium-sized,NA,13,TRBV29-1,TRBJ2-1
CSARAGGKETQYF,TGCAGTGCTAGAGCGGGGGGCAAGGAGACCCAGTACTTC,many,NA,13,TRBV20-1,TRBJ2-5
CASSYGEGADTQYF,TGTGCCAGCAGTTACGGCGAAGGCGCAGATACGCAGTATTTT,many,NA,14,TRBV6-2/TRBV6-3,TRBJ2-3
CAIRPPNTEAFF,TGTGCCATCAGACCTCCGAACACTGAAGCTTTCTTT,many,NA,12,TRBV10-3,TRBJ1-1